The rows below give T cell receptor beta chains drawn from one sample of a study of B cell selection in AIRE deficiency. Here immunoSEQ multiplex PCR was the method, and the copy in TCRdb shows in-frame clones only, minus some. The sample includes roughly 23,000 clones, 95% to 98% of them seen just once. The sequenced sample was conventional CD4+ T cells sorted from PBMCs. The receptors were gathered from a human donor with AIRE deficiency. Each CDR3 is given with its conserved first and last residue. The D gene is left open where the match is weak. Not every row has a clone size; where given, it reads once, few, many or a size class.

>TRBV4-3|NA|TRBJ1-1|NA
TGCGCCAGCAGCCAAGATGGTTTAGGACCTGAAGCTTTCTTT
CASSQDGLGPEAFF
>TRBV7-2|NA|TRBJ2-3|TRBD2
TGTGCCAGCAGCTTAAAACTAGCGGGAGTAGGGATCACAGATACGCAGTATTTT
CASSLKLAGVGITDTQYF
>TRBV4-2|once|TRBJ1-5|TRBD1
TGTGCCAGCAGCCAATCGGGCAGGGGGGTTCAGCCCCAGCATTTT
CASSQSGRGVQPQHF
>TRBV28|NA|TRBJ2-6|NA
TGTGCCAGTTCATTCCCCTCCCCTAGCTCTGGGGCCAACGTCCTGACTTTC
CASSFPSPSSGANVLTF
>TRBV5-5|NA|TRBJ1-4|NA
TGTGCCACCAGGGCATCCAATAATGAAAAACTGTTTTTT
CATRASNNEKLFF
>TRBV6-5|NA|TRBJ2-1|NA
TGTGCCAGCAGTTCGGAGTTAAATAGTGGGGCTGAGCAGTTCTTC
CASSSELNSGAEQFF
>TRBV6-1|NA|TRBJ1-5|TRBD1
TGTGCCTCCAGGGGGGTCTGGGGCAATCAGCCCCAGCATTTT
CASRGVWGNQPQHF
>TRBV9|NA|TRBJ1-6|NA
TGTGCCAGCAGCCCCGGGCTCCCGAGCTCCTATAATTCACCCCTCCACTTT
CASSPGLPSSYNSPLHF
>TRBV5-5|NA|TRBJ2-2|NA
TGTGCCAGCAGCTCTACCTGGACTGCGAACACCGGGGAGCTGTTTTTT
CASSSTWTANTGELFF
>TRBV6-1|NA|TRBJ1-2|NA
TGTGCCAGCAGTGAAAGACACCGGGGGAACTATGGCTACACCTTC
CASSERHRGNYGYTF
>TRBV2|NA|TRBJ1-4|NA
TGTGCCAGCAGCCGAGTCTGGGTGGGGGAAAAACTGTTTTTT
CASSRVWVGEKLFF
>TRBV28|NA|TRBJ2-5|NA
TGTGCCAGCAGTTCCAGCGCCGGGGGCGGAGAGACCCAGTACTTC
CASSSSAGGGETQYF
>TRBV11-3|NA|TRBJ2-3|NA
TGTGCCAGCAGCTTGGGTACATCCTACTTCACAGATACGCAGTATTTT
CASSLGTSYFTDTQYF
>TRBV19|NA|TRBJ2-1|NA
TGTGCCAGTAGTATAGATCACGGGGCTAAACTTCAGTTCTTC
CASSIDHGAKLQFF
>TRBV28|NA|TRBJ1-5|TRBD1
TGTGCCAGCAGTCTCCTGACAGGGCTGAATCAGCCCCAGCATTTT
CASSLLTGLNQPQHF
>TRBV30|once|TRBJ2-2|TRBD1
TGTGCCTGGAGGAACTGGGGACAGGGGAACACCGGGGAGCTGTTTTTT
CAWRNWGQGNTGELFF
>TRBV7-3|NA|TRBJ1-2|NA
TGTGCCAGCAGCTTAGGACACAACTATGGCTACACCTTC
CASSLGHNYGYTF
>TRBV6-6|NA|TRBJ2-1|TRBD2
TGTGCCAGCAGTGCCCTAGCGGGAGAATATATGGAGCAGTTCTTC
CASSALAGEYMEQFF
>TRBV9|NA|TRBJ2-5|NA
TGTGCCAGCAGCGCGCAGGGGACCCAGTACTTC
CASSAQGTQYF
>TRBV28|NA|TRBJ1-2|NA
TGTGCCACTACTCGGGGGATCAACTATGGCTACACCTTC
CATTRGINYGYTF
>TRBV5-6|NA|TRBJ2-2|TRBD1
TGTGCCAGCAGAGGTGGACAGGGGGCATGGACCGGGGAGCTGTTTTTT
CASRGGQGAWTGELFF
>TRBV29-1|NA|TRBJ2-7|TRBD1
TGCAGCGTTCTACAGGGGAAAATCGGAGCCTCCGAGCAGTACTTC
CSVLQGKIGASEQYF
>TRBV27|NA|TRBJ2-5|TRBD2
TGTGCCAGCAGCCCCGGGGCGGGACTAGCGGACCAAGAGACCCAGTACTTC
CASSPGAGLADQETQYF
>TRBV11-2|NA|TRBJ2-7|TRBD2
TGTGCCAGCAGCCCTAGCGCGGGAGGGCCTTACGAGCAGTACTTC
CASSPSAGGPYEQYF
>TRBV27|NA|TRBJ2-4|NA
TGTGCCAGCAGTTTATCGGGGGTTTTCGGCAAAAACATTCAGTACTTC
CASSLSGVFGKNIQYF
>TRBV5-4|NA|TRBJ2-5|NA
TGTGCCAGCAGCTTGGGGACCCCAAGCCTCCAAGAGACCCAGTACTTC
CASSLGTPSLQETQYF
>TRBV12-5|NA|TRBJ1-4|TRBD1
TGTGCTAGTGGTTCCAGACAGGGTATCAGGACCGGTGAAACTAATGAAAAACTGTTTTTT
CASGSRQGIRTGETNEKLFF
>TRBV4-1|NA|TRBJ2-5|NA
TGCGCCAGCAGCCAAGACCCAGGCACGGTGGGCGGAGAGACCCAGTACTTC
CASSQDPGTVGGETQYF
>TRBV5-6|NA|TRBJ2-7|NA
TGTGCCAGCAGCTTGGGCCTAGCGAGCTCCTACGAGCAGTACTTC
CASSLGLASSYEQYF
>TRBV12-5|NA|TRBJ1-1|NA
TGTGCTAGTGGAATTATGAACACTGAAGCTTTCTTT
CASGIMNTEAFF
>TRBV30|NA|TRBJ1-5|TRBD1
TGTGCCTGGGGACAGGGAACAAATCAGCCCCAGCATTTT
CAWGQGTNQPQHF
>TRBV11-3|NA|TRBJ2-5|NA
TGTGCCAGCAGCCGTCCTAGGATCGAGACCCAGTACTTC
CASSRPRIETQYF
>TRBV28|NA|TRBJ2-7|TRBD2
TGTGCCAGCACCCCGGGTCCTAGCGGGAGACGGGCCGTATCCTACGAGCAGTACTTC
CASTPGPSGRRAVSYEQYF
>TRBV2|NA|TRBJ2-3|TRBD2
TGTGCCACCGATAGCGGGAGGGGAACAGATACGCAGTATTTT
CATDSGRGTDTQYF
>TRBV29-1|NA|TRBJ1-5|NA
TGCAGCGTTGGTGGGGGGGATGGCAATCAGCCCCAGCATTTT
CSVGGGDGNQPQHF
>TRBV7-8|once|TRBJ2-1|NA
TGTGCCAGCAGCTTATTACAGGGACCCTACAATGAGCAGTTCTTC
CASSLLQGPYNEQFF
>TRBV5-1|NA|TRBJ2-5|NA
TGCGCCAGCAGCTTCCCCGGACAGCAAGAGACCCAGTACTTC
CASSFPGQQETQYF
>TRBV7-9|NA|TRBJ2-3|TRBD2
TGTGCCAGCAGCTTTGGACTAGTTATGGATACGCAGTATTTT
CASSFGLVMDTQYF
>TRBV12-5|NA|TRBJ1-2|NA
TGTGCTAGTGGTTTGGCAGCCAACTATGGCTACACCTTC
CASGLAANYGYTF
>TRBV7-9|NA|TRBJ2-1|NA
TGTGCCAGCAGCTTGGATATGAATGAGCAGTTCTTC
CASSLDMNEQFF
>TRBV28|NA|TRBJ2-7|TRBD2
TGTGCCAGCAGTTCTTTAGCGGGTAGCTCCTACGAGCAGTACTTC
CASSSLAGSSYEQYF
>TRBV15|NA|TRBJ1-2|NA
TGTGCCACCAGCACCTTTGAAGCCAGATACTATGGCTACACCTTC
CATSTFEARYYGYTF
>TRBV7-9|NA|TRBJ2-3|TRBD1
TGTGCCAGCAGCTTAGACCAGGGGGCTAGCACAGATACGCAGTATTTT
CASSLDQGASTDTQYF
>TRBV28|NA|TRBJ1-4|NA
TGTGCCAGCTTTAAAAGCATCGGTGAAAAACTGTTTTTT
CASFKSIGEKLFF
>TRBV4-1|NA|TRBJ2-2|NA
TGCGCCAGCAGCCAAGATATCACCCTCCGTTTCGGTCCCGGGGAGCTGTTTTTT
CASSQDITLRFGPGELFF
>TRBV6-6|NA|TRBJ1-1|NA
TGTGCCAGCAGTTACTCCCCCAACAGAGTGAACACTGAAGCTTTCTTT
CASSYSPNRVNTEAFF
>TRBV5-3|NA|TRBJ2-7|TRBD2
TGTGCCAGAAGCTTGCGGGCTAGCGGGAGACACGAGCAGTACTTC
CARSLRASGRHEQYF
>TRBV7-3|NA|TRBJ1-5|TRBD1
TGTGCCAGCAGCGCGCAGGGGGGCCCAAATCAGCCCCAGCATTTT
CASSAQGGPNQPQHF
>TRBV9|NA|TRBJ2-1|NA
TGTGCCAGCAGCGTAGGCGGTAGGAGTGGCACTGAGCAGTTCTTC
CASSVGGRSGTEQFF
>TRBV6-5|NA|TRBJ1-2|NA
TGTGCCAGCAGTTACCAGGCATCGGGAGGGGTGGTTGGCTACACCTTC
CASSYQASGGVVGYTF
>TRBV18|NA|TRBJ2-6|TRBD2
TGTGCCAGCTCACCGACTAGCGGGAGCTCCTCCGGGGCCAACGTCCTGACTTTC
CASSPTSGSSSGANVLTF
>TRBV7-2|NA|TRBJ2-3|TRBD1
TGTGCCAGCAGCTTAGCTGGGACAGGGCTTCGTGATACGCAGTATTTT
CASSLAGTGLRDTQYF
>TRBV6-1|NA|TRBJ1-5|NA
TGTGCCAGCAGGGCTCGGGGGCTTAGCAATCAGCCCCAGCATTTT
CASRARGLSNQPQHF